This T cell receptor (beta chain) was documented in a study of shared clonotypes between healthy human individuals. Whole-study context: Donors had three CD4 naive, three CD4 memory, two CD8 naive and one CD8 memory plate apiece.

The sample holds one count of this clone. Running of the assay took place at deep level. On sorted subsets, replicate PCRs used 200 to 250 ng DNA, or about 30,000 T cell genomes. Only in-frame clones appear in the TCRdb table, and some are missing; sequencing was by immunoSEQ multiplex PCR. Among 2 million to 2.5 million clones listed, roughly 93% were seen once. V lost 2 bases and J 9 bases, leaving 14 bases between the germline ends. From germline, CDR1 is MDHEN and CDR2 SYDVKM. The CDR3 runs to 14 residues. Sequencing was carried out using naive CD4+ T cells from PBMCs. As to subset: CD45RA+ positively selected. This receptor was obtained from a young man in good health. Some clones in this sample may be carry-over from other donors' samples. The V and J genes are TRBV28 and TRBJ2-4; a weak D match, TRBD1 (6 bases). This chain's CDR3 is CASSLAQGSSIQYF. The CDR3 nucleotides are TGTGCCAGCAGTTTAGCCCAGGGGTCGAGCATTCAGTACTTC.